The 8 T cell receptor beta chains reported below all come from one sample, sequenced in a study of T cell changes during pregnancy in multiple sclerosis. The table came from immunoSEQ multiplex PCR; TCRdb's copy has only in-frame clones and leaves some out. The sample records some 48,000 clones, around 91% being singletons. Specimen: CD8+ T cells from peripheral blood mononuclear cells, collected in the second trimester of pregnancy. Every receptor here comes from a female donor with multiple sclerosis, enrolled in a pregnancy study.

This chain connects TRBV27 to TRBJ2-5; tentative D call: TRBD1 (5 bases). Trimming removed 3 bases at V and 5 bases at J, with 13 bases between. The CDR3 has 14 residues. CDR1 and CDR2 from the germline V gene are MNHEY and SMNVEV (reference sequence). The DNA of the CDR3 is TGTGCCAGCAGTTTTCGGACACCGCGGGAGACCCAGTACTTC. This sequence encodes CASSFRTPRETQYF.

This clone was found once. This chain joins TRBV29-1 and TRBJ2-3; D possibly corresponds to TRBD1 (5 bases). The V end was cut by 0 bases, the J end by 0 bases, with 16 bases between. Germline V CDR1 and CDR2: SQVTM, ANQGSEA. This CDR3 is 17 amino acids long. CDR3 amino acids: CSVEDLETQGSTDTQYF. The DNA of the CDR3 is TGCAGCGTTGAAGATCTGGAGACCCAGGGAAGCACAGATACGCAGTATTTT.

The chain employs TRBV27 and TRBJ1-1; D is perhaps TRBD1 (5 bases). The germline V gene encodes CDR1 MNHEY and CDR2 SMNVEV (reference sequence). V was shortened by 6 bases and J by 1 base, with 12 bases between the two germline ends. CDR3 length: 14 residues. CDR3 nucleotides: TGTGCCAGCAGCTCGGATACAGGGAACACTGAAGCTTTCTTT. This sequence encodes CASSSDTGNTEAFF.

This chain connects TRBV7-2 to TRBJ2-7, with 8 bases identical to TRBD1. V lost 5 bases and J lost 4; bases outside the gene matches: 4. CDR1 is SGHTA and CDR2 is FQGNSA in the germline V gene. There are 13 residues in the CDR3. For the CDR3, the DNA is TGTGCCAGCAGCCCATGGACAGGGTACGAGCAGTACTTC. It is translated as CASSPWTGYEQYF.

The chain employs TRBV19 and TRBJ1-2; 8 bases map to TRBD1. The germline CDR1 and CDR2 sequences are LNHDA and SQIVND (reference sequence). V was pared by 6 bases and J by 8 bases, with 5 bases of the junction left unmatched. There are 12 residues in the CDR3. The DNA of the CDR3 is TGTGCCAGTAGGACGACAGGGGACGGCTACACCTTC. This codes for CASRTTGDGYTF.

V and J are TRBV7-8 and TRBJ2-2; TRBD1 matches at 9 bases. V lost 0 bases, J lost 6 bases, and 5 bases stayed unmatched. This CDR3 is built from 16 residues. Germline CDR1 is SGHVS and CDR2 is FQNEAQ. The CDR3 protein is CASSLAKGQGSGELFF. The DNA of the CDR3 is TGTGCCAGCAGCTTAGCAAAGGGACAGGGATCCGGGGAGCTGTTTTTT.

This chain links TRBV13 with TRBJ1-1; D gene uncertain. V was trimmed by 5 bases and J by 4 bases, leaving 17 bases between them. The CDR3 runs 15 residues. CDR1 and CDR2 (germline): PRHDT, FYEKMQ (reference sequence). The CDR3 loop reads CASSPRGTGSTEAFF. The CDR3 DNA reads TGTGCCAGCAGCCCCCGAGGTACCGGGAGCACTGAAGCTTTCTTT.

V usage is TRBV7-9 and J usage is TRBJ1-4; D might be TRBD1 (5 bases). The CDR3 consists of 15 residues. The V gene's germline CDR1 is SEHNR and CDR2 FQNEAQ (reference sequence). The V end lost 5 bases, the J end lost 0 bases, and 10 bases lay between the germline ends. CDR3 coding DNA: TGTGCCAGCAGCCCGACAGATACAACTAATGAAAAACTGTTTTTT. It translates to CASSPTDTTNEKLFF.